The present TCR beta chain was sequenced within a study of T-cell reconstitution after alpha-beta-depleted transplantation in children. There are a few counts of this clonotype. Its target is not known. A library of TCRbeta sequences, prepared with unique molecular identifiers, was generated. TCRdb fed the PCR reads into MiXCR, producing one record per CDR3 protein. Here the sample spans 550,000 to 800,000 distinct CDR3 sequences, about an eighth being singletons. Study-wide points: Surviving recipient cells, namely T cells and thymic progenitors, were the source of high day-60 TCRbeta diversity in some patients.

There are 15 residues in the CDR3. Germline V lookup: CDR1 SGHVS, CDR2 FNYEAQ. Trimming removed 7 bases from V and 9 bases from J; junction bases left unmatched: 13. The sequence came from a girl between 2 and 10 years old with congenital amegakaryocytic thrombocytopenia, due to receive a stem cell transplant. This sample comprised PBMCs, obtained before TCRalphabeta/CD19-depleted stem cell transplant. This chain joins TRBV7-6 and TRBJ2-1; 9 nucleotides line up with TRBD2. CDR3 in amino acids: CASNGGREGRFEQFF. The CDR3 DNA is TGTGCCAGCAATGGAGGGCGGGAGGGCCGATTTGAGCAGTTCTTC.